Below are 27 T cell receptor beta chains sequenced from a single sample in a study of blood T cell repertoires in COVID-19. Libraries were prepared by immunoSEQ multiplex PCR; TCRdb keeps only in-frame clonotypes and omits some of them. This sample has tens of thousands of clones, with 90% found just once. The sample comprised peripheral blood. These receptors all stem from a human donor in a cohort sampled during active COVID-19.

The rearrangement uses TRBV7-2 and TRBJ1-2, with a possible D match to TRBD1 (6 bases). The germline gives CDR1 SGHTA, CDR2 FQGNSA. This CDR3 is 15 amino acids long. Between the trimmed V and J ends, which lost 0 bases and 3 bases, there was a span of 11 bases. CDR3 DNA: TGTGCCAGCAGCTTAGCGCGGGCAGGGGACTATGGCTACACCTTC. The encoded protein is CASSLARAGDYGYTF.

The genes are TRBV6-5 and TRBJ2-7; TRBD1 is a possible D gene (6 bases). Germline CDR1 reads MNHEY; CDR2 reads SVGAGI. Between the trimmed V and J ends, which lost 7 bases and 8 bases, there was a span of 18 bases. This CDR3 region has 13 residues. The CDR3 sequence is CASTAGTLPQQYF. The CDR3 bases are TGTGCCAGCACCGCCGGGACACTCCCTCAGCAGTACTTC.

The rearrangement links TRBV7-9 to TRBJ1-1; 7 bases are a match to TRBD1. Losses at the gene ends were 8 bases for V and 0 bases for J; bases not matched to a gene: 6. CDR1 is SEHNR and CDR2 is FQNEAQ in the germline V gene (reference sequence). The CDR3 covers 14 residues. The CDR3 bases are TGTGCCAGCGACCACAGGGGTATGAACACTGAAGCTTTCTTT. It yields the protein CASDHRGMNTEAFF.

This clone was seen only once. This chain connects TRBV7-6 to TRBJ2-7; TRBD2 agrees at 8 bases. V shed 3 bases and J 3 bases; nucleotides not matched to a gene: 10. Looked up from germline, CDR1 is SGHVS and CDR2 is FNYEAQ. The CDR3 contains 16 residues. CDR3 sequence: CASSFGSSGGFYEQYF. CDR3 sequence (DNA): TGTGCCAGCAGCTTCGGTTCGAGCGGGGGTTTCTACGAGCAGTACTTC.

Remarks on this clone: In the same sample, other DNA sequences code for this CDR3. The J gene is TRBJ2-7, the V gene TRBV5-1, with 8 bases fitting TRBD2. V lost 1 base and J lost 5; bases outside the gene matches: 11. CDR3 length: 16 residues. Germline CDR1 and CDR2: SGHRS and YFSETQ. CDR3 sequence (DNA): TGCGCCAGCAGCTTGCAGGGGAAAACCGGGGGGGACGAGCAGTACTTC. Amino acid sequence: CASSLQGKTGGDEQYF.

This clone was seen a handful of times. The chain combines TRBV27 with TRBJ2-1; D is uncertain. Germline values: CDR1 MNHEY, CDR2 SMNVEV (reference sequence). CDR3 length: 14 amino acids. V lost 5 bases, J lost 5 bases, and 13 bases lay in between. CDR3 amino acids: CASSPTRFNNEQFF. The CDR3 DNA sequence: TGTGCCAGCAGTCCAACCCGGTTTAACAATGAGCAGTTCTTC.

The chain uses TRBV15 and TRBJ2-7; perhaps TRBD2 as D (5 bases). The germline V and J ends were trimmed by 4 bases and 5 bases, with 12 bases remaining between them. CDR3 length: 13 residues. CDR1 is LNHNV and CDR2 is YYDKDF in the germline V gene (reference sequence). In nucleotides, the CDR3 is TGTGCCACCAGCATCGGGGTGAGGAACGAGCAGTACTTC. Translating it yields CATSIGVRNEQYF.

This clone was observed a single time. The J gene is TRBJ2-6, the V gene TRBV9; 7 bases align to TRBD1. Germline V gives CDR1 SGDLS, CDR2 YYNGEE. The V segment lost 0 bases and the J segment 2 bases; nucleotides outside the gene matches: 8. The CDR3 extends over 18 amino acids. DNA for the CDR3: TGTGCCAGCAGCGTAGCTCGCGACAGGGACGCTGGGGCCAACGTCCTGACTTTC. Its protein is CASSVARDRDAGANVLTF.

This clone was seen a handful of times. This chain uses TRBV11-1 with TRBJ2-7; 10 nucleotides line up with TRBD1. Trimming cost V 4 bases and J 1 base; bases outside gene matches: 7. Germline loops: CDR1 SGHAT, CDR2 FQDESV (reference sequence). The CDR3 loop spans 16 amino acids. DNA of the CDR3: TGTGCCAGCAGCTCAGCCGGGACAGGGGAATCCTACGAGCAGTACTTC. Translated, it gives CASSSAGTGESYEQYF. The whole variable domain, remainder taken from reference TRBV11-1 and TRBJ2-7, is EAEVAQSPRYKITEKSQAVAFWCDPISGHATLYWYRQILGQGPELLVQFQDESVVDDSQLPKDRFSAERLKGVDSTLKIQPAELGDSAMYLCASSSAGTGESYEQYFGPGTRLTVT.

The chain has TRBV5-1 and TRBJ1-6, with 9 bases identical to TRBD1. Germline assignment: CDR1 SGHRS and CDR2 YFSETQ. The CDR3 contains 14 residues. Trimming took 4 bases from V and 10 from J; bases not matched to a gene: 6. The CDR3 loop is CASSPRTGESPLHF. The CDR3 bases are TGCGCCAGCAGCCCCAGGACAGGGGAATCACCCCTCCACTTT.

This chain links TRBV5-1 with TRBJ2-5, with 8 bases aligning to TRBD1. The CDR3 covers 15 residues. Germline trimming cut 0 bases from V and 2 bases from J; bases unmatched to any gene: 3. Per the germline V gene, CDR1 is SGHRS and CDR2 is YFSETQ. CDR3 amino acids: CASSLEGQGQETQYF. The CDR3 coding sequence is TGCGCCAGCAGCTTGGAAGGACAGGGACAAGAGACCCAGTACTTC.

V and J are TRBV19 and TRBJ1-1; possibly TRBD1 for D (6 bases). This CDR3 has 16 amino acids. The germline CDR1 and CDR2 sequences are LNHDA and SQIVND (reference sequence). V lost 3 bases and J 0 bases, leaving 14 bases between the germline ends. CDR3 sequence reads: CASSILSGHMNTEAFF. In nucleotides, the CDR3 is TGTGCCAGTAGTATCCTGTCGGGACACATGAACACTGAAGCTTTCTTT.

V and J are TRBV7-8 and TRBJ2-1, with TRBD2 identical over 10 bases. CDR3 length: 15 residues. The ends lost 5 bases at V and 3 bases at J; junction bases unmatched: 4. The germline gives CDR1 SGHVS, CDR2 FQNEAQ. Written as DNA, the CDR3 is TGTGCCAGCAGCACTTCTAGCGGGAGCTACAATGAGCAGTTCTTC. As protein: CASSTSSGSYNEQFF.

V gene TRBV6-6 combines with J gene TRBJ2-1, with 7 positions matching TRBD2. Germline loops: CDR1 MNHNY, CDR2 SVGAGI (reference sequence). Trimming cost V 5 bases and J 1 base; bases outside gene matches: 11. The CDR3 covers 17 residues. The CDR3 reads CASSPKPPGGSYNEQFF. CDR3 DNA sequence: TGTGCCAGCAGTCCGAAACCCCCGGGGGGTTCCTACAATGAGCAGTTCTTC.

The V and J genes are TRBV6-5 and TRBJ1-4; TRBD1 matches at 8 bases. CDR1 MNHEY and CDR2 SVGAGI come from the germline V gene. This CDR3 spans 14 amino acids. The ends lost 5 bases at V and 8 bases at J; junction bases unmatched: 7. The CDR3 DNA reads as TGTGCCAGCAGTCTCGACAGGGGATCCGAAAAACTGTTTTTT. It yields the protein CASSLDRGSEKLFF.

This chain joins TRBV6-6 and TRBJ2-1, with D possibly matching TRBD2 (6 bases). Trimming removed 0 bases at V and 0 bases at J, with 6 bases between. The V gene's germline CDR1 is MNHNY and CDR2 SVGAGI (reference sequence). The CDR3 has 15 residues. The CDR3 loop is CASSYSTSSYNEQFF. CDR3 nucleotide sequence: TGTGCCAGCAGTTACTCGACTAGCTCCTACAATGAGCAGTTCTTC.

This chain uses TRBV7-9 with TRBJ1-1; 9 bases align to TRBD1. Germline values: CDR1 SEHNR, CDR2 FQNEAQ (reference sequence). The CDR3 runs to 14 residues. Losses at the gene ends were 1 base for V and 7 bases for J; bases not matched to a gene: 4. The DNA of the CDR3 is TGTGCCAGCAGCTTAGACGGGACAGGGAGTGAAGCTTTCTTT. Residues: CASSLDGTGSEAFF.

This chain uses TRBV6-2 or TRBV6-3 with TRBJ2-1, with TRBD2 identical over 9 bases. Per the germline V gene, CDR1 is MNHEY and CDR2 is SVGEGT. V shed 6 bases and J 6 bases; nucleotides not matched to a gene: 15. This CDR3 comprises 17 residues. DNA of the CDR3: TGTGCCAGCAGCGGGGGCGCGGGAGGGCCTTGGGGCAATGAGCAGTTCTTC. This gives the protein CASSGGAGGPWGNEQFF.

The gene calls are TRBV28 and TRBJ2-1, with 7 bases lining up with TRBD2. Unmatched junction bases numbered 16, after V lost 7 bases and J lost 7 bases. The CDR3 is made up of 16 amino acids. The germline gives CDR1 MDHEN, CDR2 SYDVKM. The CDR3, as DNA: TGTGCCAGCACTAATTGGGGGGAGGGAGGTAGGAATGAGCAGTTCTTC. It encodes CASTNWGEGGRNEQFF. Filled out from reference TRBV28 and TRBJ2-1, the complete variable domain reads DVKVTQSSRYLVKRTGEKVFLECVQDMDHENMFWYRQDPGLGLRLIYFSYDVKMKEKGDIPEGYSVSREKKERFSLILESASTNQTSMYLCASTNWGEGGRNEQFFGPGTRLTVL.

The chain uses TRBV19 and TRBJ2-6, with 7 bases that match TRBD1. The CDR3 is 16 residues long. Trimming took 11 bases from V and 0 from J; bases not matched to a gene: 10. Looked up from germline, CDR1 is LNHDA and CDR2 is SQIVND (reference sequence). The DNA for the CDR3 is TGTGCCTGTCACAGGGGTCTAAGCTCTGGGGCCAACGTCCTGACTTTC. This gives the protein CACHRGLSSGANVLTF.

The chain employs TRBV7-2 and TRBJ2-7; D is ambiguous. This CDR3 spans 14 amino acids. V gave up 1 base and J gave up 2 bases, with 9 bases separating them. Germline CDR1 and CDR2: SGHTA and FQGNSA. In DNA form, the CDR3 reads TGTGCCAGCAGCTTAGGTGGCGGCGCCTACGAGCAGTACTTC. It specifies CASSLGGGAYEQYF.

The V gene is TRBV9, the J gene TRBJ2-3, with D maybe TRBD1 (7 bases). Germline V gene data show CDR1 as SGDLS and CDR2 as YYNGEE. Between the trimmed V and J ends, which lost 0 bases and 3 bases, there was a span of 11 bases. This CDR3 is built from 15 residues. The CDR3 here is CASSVGAGGTDTQYF. The CDR3 DNA reads TGTGCCAGCAGCGTAGGGGCAGGGGGGACAGATACGCAGTATTTT.

This clone was counted only a few times. V and J are TRBV7-2 and TRBJ2-7; TRBD2 agrees at 13 bases. Trimming removed 4 bases from V and 7 bases from J; junction bases left unmatched: 4. Germline loops: CDR1 SGHTA, CDR2 FQGNSA. The CDR3 covers 14 residues. In DNA, the CDR3 is TGTGCCAGCAGCTCCGCGGGACTAGCGGGAGAGCAGTACTTC. Its protein is CASSSAGLAGEQYF.

The chain couples TRBV7-3 to TRBJ2-7; D may be TRBD2 (6 bases). The CDR3 covers 16 residues. V gave up 4 bases and J gave up 5 bases, with 21 bases separating them. The germline gives CDR1 SGHTA, CDR2 FQGTGA. The CDR3 DNA is TGTGCCAGCAGCTCCCCGTCTAGCGTCTCTGGGGACGAGCAGTACTTC. This encodes CASSSPSSVSGDEQYF.

The chain recombines TRBV20-1 with TRBJ1-5; 7 bases match TRBD1. Unmatched junction bases numbered 5, after V lost 3 bases and J lost 6 bases. The germline CDR1 and CDR2 sequences are DFQATT and SNEGSKA (reference sequence). CDR3 size: 13 residues. CDR3 in amino acids: CSASRGHGQPQHF. In DNA form, the CDR3 reads TGCAGTGCTAGTAGGGGGCACGGTCAGCCCCAGCATTTT.

The chain links TRBV4-2 to TRBJ2-7; D might be TRBD1 (5 bases). Germline CDR1 and CDR2: LGHNA and YNFKEQ. CDR3 length: 16 amino acids. V lost 1 base, J lost 2 bases, and 15 bases lay in between. The CDR3 region is CASSQAQATEPYEQYF. In DNA form, the CDR3 reads TGTGCCAGCAGCCAAGCTCAGGCGACAGAGCCCTACGAGCAGTACTTC.

DNA for the CDR3: TGTGCCAGCAGCCCCCAGCCAACTAGCGGGAGGTCCAATGAGCAGTTCTTC. Residues: CASSPQPTSGRSNEQFF. This chain connects TRBV7-9 to TRBJ2-1; 12 positions match TRBD2. Germline V CDR1 and CDR2: SEHNR, FQNEAQ (reference sequence). With V trimmed by 5 bases and J by 6 bases, 11 bases remained unmatched. This CDR3 is built from 17 residues.